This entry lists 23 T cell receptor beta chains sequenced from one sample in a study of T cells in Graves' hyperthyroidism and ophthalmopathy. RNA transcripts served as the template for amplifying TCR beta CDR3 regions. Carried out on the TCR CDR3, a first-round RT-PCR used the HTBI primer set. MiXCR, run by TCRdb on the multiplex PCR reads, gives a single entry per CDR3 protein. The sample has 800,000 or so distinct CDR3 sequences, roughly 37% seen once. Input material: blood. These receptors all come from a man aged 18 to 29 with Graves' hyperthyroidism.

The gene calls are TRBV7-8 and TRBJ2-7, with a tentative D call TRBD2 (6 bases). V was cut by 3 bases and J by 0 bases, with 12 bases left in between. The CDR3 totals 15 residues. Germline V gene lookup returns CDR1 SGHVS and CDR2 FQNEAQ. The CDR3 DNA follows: TGTGCCAGCAGCTTTAGCGGATCGAGCTCCTACGAGCAGTACTTC. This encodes CASSFSGSSSYEQYF.

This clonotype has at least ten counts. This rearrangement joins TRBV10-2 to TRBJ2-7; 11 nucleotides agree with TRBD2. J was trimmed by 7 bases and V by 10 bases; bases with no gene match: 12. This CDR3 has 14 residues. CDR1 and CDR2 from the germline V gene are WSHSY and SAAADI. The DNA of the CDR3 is TGCGCCATAGGGACTAGCGGAGGAGGAGGGGAGCAGTACTTC. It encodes CAIGTSGGGGEQYF.

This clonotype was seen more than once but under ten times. The chain's CDR3 is CASSLGLAPTYEQYF. The CDR3 DNA reads TGTGCCAGCAGTCTGGGACTAGCGCCAACCTACGAGCAGTACTTC. V gene TRBV9 combines with J gene TRBJ2-7, with TRBD2 matching 10 bases. This CDR3 is built from 15 residues. Germline V gene sequence: CDR1 SGDLS, CDR2 YYNGEE. With 5 bases clipped from V and 2 bases from J, the junction kept 7 bases outside the gene matches.

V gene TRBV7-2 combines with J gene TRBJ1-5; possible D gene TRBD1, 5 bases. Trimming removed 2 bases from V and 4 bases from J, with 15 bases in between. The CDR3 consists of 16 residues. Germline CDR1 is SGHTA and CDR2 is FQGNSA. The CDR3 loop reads CASSLTGTLPNQPQHF. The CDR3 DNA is TGTGCCAGCAGCTTAACCGGGACGCTCCCAAATCAGCCCCAGCATTTT.

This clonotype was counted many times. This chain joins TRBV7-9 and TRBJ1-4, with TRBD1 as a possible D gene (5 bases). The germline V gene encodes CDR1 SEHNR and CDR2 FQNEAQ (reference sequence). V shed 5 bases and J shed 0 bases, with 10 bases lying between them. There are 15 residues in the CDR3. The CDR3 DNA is TGTGCCAGCAGCCCGACAGTGACAACTAATGAAAAACTGTTTTTT. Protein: CASSPTVTTNEKLFF.

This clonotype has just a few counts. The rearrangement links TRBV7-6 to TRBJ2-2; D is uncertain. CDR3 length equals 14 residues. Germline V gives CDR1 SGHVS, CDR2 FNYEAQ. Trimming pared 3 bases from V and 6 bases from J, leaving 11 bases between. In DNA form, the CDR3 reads TGTGCCAGCAGCTTTTTAGAGAGGTCCGGGGAGCTGTTTTTT. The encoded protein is CASSFLERSGELFF. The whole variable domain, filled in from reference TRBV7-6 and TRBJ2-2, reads GAGVSQSPRYKVTKRGQDVALRCDPISGHVSLYWYRQALGQGPEFLTYFNYEAQQDKSGLPNDRFSAERPEGSISTLTIQRTEQRDSAMYRCASSFLERSGELFFGEGSRLTVL.

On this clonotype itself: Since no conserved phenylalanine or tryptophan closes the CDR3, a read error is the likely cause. The CDR3 coding sequence is TGTGCCAGCAGTGAAGCGGGGGTTTACGAGCAGTACTCC. Translation: CASSEAGVYEQYS. The rearrangement links TRBV7-9 to TRBJ2-7; 8 bases line up with TRBD2. The CDR3 contains 13 residues. Germline V CDR1 and CDR2: SEHNR, FQNEAQ (reference sequence). Unmatched junction bases numbered 5, after V lost 6 bases and J lost 4 bases.

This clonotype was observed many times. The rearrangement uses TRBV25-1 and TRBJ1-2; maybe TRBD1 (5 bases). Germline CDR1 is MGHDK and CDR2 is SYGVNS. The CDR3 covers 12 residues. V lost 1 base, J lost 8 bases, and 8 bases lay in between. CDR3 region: CASSESRGGYTF. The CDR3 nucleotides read TGTGCCAGCAGTGAATCGAGGGGCGGCTACACCTTC.

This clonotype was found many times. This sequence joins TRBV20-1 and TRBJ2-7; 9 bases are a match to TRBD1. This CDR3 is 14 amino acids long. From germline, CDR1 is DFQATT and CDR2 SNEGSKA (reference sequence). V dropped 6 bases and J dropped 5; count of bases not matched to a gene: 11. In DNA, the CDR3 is TGCAGTGCCCTAGGGACAGGGCCGGGGAACGAGCAGTACTTC. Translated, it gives CSALGTGPGNEQYF.

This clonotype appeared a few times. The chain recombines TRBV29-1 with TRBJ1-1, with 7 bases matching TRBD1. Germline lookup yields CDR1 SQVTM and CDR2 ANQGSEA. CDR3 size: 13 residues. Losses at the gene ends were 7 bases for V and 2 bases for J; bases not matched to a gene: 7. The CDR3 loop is CSGGDSQNTEAFF. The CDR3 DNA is TGCAGCGGGGGGGACAGCCAAAACACTGAAGCTTTCTTT.

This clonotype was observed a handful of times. Here the CDR3 DNA reads TGCGCCAGCAGCGCCGTTAACTCTGGGGCCAACGTCCTGACTTTC. Amino acid sequence: CASSAVNSGANVLTF. The J gene is TRBJ2-6, the V gene TRBV5-1; no reliable D call. Trimming took 4 bases from V and 0 from J, leaving 8 bases between them. Per germline, CDR1 SGHRS and CDR2 YFSETQ. The CDR3 is made up of 15 amino acids.

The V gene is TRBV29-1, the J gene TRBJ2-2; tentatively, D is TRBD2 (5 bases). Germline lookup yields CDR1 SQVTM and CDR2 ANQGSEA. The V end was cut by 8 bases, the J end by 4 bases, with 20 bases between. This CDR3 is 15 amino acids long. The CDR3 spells CSHSEDEGLTGELFF. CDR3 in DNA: TGCAGCCACTCGGAAGATGAGGGCCTCACCGGGGAGCTGTTTTTT.

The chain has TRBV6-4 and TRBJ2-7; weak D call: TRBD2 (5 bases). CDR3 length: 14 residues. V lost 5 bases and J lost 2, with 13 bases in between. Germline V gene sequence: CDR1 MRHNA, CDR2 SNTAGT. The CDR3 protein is CASSPLRGPYEQYF. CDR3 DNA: TGTGCCAGCAGTCCCCTCCGGGGTCCCTACGAGCAGTACTTC.

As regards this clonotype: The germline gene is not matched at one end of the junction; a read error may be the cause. CDR3 amino acids: CSSSLVGYEQYF. Here the CDR3 DNA reads TGTTCCAGCAGCCTGGTCGGCTACGAGCAGTACTTC. The gene calls are TRBV12-3 or TRBV12-4 and TRBJ2-7; no clear D gene. This CDR3 is 12 amino acids long.

Here the CDR3 DNA reads TGTGCCAGCAGCCCGGACAGGGCGTCGGGTGAAGCTTTCTTT. This codes for CASSPDRASGEAFF. This chain joins TRBV7-9 and TRBJ1-1, with 8 bases aligning to TRBD1. The CDR3 has 14 amino acids. CDR1 SEHNR and CDR2 FQNEAQ come from the germline V gene (reference sequence). With 5 bases clipped from V and 7 bases from J, the junction kept 9 bases outside the gene matches.

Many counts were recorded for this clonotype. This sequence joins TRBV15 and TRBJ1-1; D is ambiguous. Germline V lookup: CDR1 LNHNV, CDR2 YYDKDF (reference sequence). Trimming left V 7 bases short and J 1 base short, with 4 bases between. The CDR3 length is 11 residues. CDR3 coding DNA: TGTGCCACCACCTCGAACACTGAAGCTTTCTTT. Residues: CATTSNTEAFF.

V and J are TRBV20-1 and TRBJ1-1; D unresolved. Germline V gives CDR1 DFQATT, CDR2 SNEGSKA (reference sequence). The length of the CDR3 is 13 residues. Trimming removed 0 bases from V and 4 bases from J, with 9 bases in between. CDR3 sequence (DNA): TGCAGTGCTAGAGATCAGGAAGGCACTGAAGCTTTCTTT. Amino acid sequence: CSARDQEGTEAFF.

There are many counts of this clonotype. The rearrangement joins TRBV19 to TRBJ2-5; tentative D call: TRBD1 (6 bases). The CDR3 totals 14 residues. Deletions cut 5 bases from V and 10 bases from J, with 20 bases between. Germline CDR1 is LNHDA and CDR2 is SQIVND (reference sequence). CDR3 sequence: CASSPTGPAKDQYF. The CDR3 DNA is TGTGCCAGTAGTCCGACAGGCCCGGCGAAGGACCAGTACTTC.

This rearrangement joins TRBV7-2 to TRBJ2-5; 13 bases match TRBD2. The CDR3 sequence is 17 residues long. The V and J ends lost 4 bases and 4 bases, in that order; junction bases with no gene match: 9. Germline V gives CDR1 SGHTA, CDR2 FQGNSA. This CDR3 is CASSWGELAGGRETQYF. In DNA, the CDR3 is TGTGCCAGCAGCTGGGGGGAACTAGCGGGAGGGCGAGAGACCCAGTACTTC.

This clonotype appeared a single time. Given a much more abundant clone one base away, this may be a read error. CDR3 sequence: CASSVTVTETQYF. CDR3 coding DNA: TGTGCCAGTAGTGTGACGGTAACAGAGACCCAGTACTTC. The chain combines TRBV19 with TRBJ2-5; D remains unclear. Germline V gene sequence: CDR1 LNHDA, CDR2 SQIVND (reference sequence). This CDR3 is 13 amino acids long. Trimming took 5 bases from V and 4 from J, leaving 11 bases between them.

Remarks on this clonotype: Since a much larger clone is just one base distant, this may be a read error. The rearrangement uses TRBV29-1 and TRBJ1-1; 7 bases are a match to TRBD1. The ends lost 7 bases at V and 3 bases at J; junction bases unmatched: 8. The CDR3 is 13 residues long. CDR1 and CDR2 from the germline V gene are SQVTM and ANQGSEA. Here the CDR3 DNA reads TGCAGCGCACACCAGGGGGGGCACACTGAAGCTTTCTTT. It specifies CSAHQGGHTEAFF.

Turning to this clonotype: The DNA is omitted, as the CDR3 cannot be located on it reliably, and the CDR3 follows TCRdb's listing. CDR3 region: CSVGQGANTF. The gene calls are TRBV29-1 and TRBJ1-2; the table calls TRBD1, which could not be checked here. The germline V gene encodes CDR1 SQVTM and CDR2 ANQGSEA. Including both end residues, the CDR3 is 10 amino acids long.

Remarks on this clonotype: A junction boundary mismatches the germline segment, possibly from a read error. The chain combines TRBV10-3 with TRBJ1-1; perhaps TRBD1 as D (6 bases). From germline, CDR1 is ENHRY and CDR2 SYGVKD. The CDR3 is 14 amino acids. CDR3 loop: CASSWTDMNTEAFF. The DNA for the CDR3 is TGTGCCAGCAGTTGGACAGATATGAACACTGAAGCTTTCTTT.